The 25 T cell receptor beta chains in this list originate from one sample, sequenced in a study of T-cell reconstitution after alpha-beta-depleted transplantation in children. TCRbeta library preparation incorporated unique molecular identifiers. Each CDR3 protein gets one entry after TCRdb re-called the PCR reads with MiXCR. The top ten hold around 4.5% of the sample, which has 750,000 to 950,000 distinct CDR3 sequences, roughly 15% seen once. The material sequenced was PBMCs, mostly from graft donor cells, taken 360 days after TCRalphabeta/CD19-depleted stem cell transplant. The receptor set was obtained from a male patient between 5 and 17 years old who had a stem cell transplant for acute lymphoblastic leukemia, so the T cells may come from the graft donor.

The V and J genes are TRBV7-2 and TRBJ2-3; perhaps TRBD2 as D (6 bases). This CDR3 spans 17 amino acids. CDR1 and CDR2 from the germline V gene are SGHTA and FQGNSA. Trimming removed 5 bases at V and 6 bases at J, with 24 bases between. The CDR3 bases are TGTGCCAGCAGCCCAATAGCGGCAGACCCTAGTGATGATACGCAGTATTTT. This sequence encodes CASSPIAADPSDDTQYF.

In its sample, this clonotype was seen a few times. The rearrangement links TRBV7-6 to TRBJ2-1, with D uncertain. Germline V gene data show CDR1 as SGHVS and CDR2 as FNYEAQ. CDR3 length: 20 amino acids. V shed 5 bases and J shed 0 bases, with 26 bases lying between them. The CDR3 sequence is CASSLDLRKRRSGSYNEQFF. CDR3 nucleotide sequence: TGTGCCAGCAGCCTAGACCTTCGAAAGAGGAGAAGTGGCTCCTACAATGAGCAGTTCTTC.

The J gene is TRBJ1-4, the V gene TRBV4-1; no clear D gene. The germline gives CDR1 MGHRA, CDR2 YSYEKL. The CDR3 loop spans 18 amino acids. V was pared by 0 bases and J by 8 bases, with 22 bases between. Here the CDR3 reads CASSQDNVGQPRREKLFF. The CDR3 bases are TGCGCCAGCAGCCAAGATAATGTAGGGCAGCCGCGACGGGAAAAACTGTTTTTT.

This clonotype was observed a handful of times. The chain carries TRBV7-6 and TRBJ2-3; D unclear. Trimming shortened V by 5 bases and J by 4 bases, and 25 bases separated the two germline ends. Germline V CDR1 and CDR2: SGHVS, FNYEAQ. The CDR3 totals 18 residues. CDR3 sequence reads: CASSTLAPHSLFADTQYF. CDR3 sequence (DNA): TGTGCCAGCAGCACCCTTGCCCCACATAGCCTCTTCGCAGATACGCAGTATTTT.

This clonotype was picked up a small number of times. The CDR3 loop is CASSLARTSGSTDTQYF. The CDR3 bases are TGCGCCAGCAGCTTGGCTCGGACTAGCGGGAGTACAGATACGCAGTATTTT. V is TRBV5-1 and J is TRBJ2-3, with 13 nucleotides matching TRBD2. This CDR3 comprises 17 residues. Germline V CDR1 and CDR2: SGHRS, YFSETQ. Trimming took 0 bases from V and 3 from J; bases not matched to a gene: 4.

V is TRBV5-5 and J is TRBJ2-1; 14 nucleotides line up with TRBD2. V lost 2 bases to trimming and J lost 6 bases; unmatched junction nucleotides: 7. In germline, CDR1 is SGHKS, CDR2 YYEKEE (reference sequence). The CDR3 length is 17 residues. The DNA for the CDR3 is TGTGCCAGCAGCTTCTTCGGACTAGCGGGAGGTGGCAATGAGCAGTTCTTC. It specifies CASSFFGLAGGGNEQFF.

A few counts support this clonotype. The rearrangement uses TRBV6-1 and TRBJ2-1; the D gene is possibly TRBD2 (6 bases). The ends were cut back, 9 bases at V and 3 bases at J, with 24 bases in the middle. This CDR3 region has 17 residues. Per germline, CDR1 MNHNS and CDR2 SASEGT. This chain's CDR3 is CASLPARTKRNYNEQFF. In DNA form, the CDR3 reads TGTGCCAGTCTCCCGGCCAGGACTAAGCGTAACTACAATGAGCAGTTCTTC.

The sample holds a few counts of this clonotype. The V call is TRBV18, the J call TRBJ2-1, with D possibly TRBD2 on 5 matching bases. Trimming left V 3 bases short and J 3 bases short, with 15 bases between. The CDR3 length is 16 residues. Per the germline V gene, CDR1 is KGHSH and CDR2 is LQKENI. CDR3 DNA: TGTGCCAGCTCACCCTACGGTGGACTGAACTACAATGAGCAGTTCTTC. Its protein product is CASSPYGGLNYNEQFF. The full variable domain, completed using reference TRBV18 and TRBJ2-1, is NAGVMQNPRHLVRRRGQEARLRCSPMKGHSHVYWYRQLPEEGLKFMVYLQKENIIDESGMPKERFSAEFPKEGPSILRIQQVVRGDSAAYFCASSPYGGLNYNEQFFGPGTRLTVL.

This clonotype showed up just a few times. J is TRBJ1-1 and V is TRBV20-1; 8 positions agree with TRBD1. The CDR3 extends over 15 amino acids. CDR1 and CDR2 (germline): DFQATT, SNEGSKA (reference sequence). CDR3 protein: CSTLPTGAVNTEAFF. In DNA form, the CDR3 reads TGCAGCACTCTACCGACAGGGGCGGTGAACACTGAAGCTTTCTTT.

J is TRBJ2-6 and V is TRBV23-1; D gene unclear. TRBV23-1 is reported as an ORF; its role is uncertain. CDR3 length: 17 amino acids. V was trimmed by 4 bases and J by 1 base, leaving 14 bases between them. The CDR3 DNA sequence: TGCGCCAGCAGTCGGGCGGACCACTCTTCTGGGGCCAACGTCCTGACTTTC. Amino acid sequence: CASSRADHSSGANVLTF.

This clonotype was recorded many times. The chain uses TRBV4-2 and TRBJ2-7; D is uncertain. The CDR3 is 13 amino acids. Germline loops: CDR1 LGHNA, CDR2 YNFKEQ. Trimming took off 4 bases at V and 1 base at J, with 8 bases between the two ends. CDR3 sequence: CASSLTASYEQYF. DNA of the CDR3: TGTGCCAGCAGCCTCACGGCATCCTACGAGCAGTACTTC.

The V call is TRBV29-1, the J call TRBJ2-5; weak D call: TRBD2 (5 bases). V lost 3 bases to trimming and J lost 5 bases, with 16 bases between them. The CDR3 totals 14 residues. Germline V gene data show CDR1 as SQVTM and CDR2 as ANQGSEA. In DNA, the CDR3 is TGCAGCGTTGATTGGCTCACGGGGTTGGAGACCCAGTACTTC. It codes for CSVDWLTGLETQYF.

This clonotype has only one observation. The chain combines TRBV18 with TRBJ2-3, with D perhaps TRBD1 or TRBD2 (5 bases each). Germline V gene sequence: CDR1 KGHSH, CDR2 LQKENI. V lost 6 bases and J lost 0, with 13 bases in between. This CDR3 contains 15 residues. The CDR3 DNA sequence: TGTGCCAGCTCTTCCGGGACGGTCAGCACAGATACGCAGTATTTT. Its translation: CASSSGTVSTDTQYF.

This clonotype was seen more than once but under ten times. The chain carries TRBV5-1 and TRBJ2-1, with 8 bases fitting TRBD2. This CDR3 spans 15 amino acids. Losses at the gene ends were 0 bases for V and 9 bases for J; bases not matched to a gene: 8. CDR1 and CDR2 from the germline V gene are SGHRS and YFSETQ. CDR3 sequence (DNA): TGCGCCAGCAGCTTGGTTACGGGAGGGCCAAGTGAGCAGTTCTTC. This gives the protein CASSLVTGGPSEQFF. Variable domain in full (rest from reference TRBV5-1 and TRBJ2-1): KAGVTQTPRYLIKTRGQQVTLSCSPISGHRSVSWYQQTPGQGLQFLFEYFSETQRNKGNFPGRFSGRQFSNSRSEMNVSTLELGDSALYLCASSLVTGGPSEQFFGPGTRLTVL.

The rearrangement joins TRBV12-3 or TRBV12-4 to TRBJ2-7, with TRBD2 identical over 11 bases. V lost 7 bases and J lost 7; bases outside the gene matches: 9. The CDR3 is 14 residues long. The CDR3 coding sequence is TGTGCCAGCAAAATAGCGGGAGGGCCGGGAGAGCAGTACTTC. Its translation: CASKIAGGPGEQYF.

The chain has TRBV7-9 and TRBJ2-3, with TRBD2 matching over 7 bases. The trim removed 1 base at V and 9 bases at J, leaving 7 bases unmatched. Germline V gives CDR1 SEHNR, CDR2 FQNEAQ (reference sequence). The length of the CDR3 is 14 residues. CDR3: CASSLVLAAKTQYF. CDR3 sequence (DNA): TGTGCCAGCAGCTTAGTTCTAGCGGCGAAAACGCAGTATTTT.

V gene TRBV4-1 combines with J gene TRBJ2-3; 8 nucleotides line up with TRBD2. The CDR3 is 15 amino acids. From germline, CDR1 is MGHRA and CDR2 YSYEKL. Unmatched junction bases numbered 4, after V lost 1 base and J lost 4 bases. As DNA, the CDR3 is TGCGCCAGCAGCCAAGGTCCCGGGAGGGCAGATACGCAGTATTTT. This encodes CASSQGPGRADTQYF.

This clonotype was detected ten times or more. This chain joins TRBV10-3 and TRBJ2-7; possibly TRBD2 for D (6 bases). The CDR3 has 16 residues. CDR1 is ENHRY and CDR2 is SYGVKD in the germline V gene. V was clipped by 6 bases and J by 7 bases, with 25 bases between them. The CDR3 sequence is CAISIGRLEAMGEQYF. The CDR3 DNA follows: TGTGCCATCAGCATCGGACGACTAGAAGCAATGGGGGAGCAGTACTTC.

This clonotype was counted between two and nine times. CDR3 residues: CASGLGPGNEQFF. The CDR3 coding sequence is TGTGCCAGCGGGTTAGGGCCAGGCAATGAGCAGTTCTTC. The rearrangement uses TRBV27 and TRBJ2-1; no clear D gene. Trimming cost V 8 bases and J 6 bases, with 14 bases left between them. The V gene's germline CDR1 is MNHEY and CDR2 SMNVEV (reference sequence). The CDR3 has 13 amino acids.

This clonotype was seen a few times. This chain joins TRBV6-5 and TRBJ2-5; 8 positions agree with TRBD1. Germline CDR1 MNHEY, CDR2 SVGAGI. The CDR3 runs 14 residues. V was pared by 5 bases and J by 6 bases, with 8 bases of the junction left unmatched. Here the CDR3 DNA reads TGTGCCAGCAGTCGTCAGGGGGCGAGAAAGACCCAGTACTTC. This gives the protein CASSRQGARKTQYF.

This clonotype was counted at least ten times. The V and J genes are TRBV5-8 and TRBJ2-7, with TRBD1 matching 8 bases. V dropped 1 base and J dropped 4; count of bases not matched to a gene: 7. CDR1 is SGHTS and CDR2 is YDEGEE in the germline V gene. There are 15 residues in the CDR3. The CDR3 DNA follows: TGTGCCAGCAGCTTGACCGGGACAGGAGTTTACGAGCAGTACTTC. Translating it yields CASSLTGTGVYEQYF.

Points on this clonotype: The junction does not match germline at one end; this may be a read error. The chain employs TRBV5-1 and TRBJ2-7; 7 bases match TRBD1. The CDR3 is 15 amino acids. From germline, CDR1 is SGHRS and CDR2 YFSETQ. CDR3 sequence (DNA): TGCGCCAGCAGCTTGAACTCACTCCCCGGGACAGATTATAACTTC. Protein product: CASSLNSLPGTDYNF.

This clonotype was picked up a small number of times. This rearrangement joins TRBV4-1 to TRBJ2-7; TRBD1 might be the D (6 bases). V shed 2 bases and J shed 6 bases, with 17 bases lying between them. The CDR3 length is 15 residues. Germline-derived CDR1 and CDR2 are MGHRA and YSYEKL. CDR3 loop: CASSQSPGTRGEQYF. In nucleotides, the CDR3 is TGCGCCAGCAGCCAATCCCCCGGGACACGTGGCGAGCAGTACTTC.

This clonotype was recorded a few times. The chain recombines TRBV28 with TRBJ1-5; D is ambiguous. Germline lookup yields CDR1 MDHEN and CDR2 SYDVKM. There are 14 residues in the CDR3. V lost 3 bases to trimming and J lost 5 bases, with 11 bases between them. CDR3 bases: TGTGCCAGCAGTTTTCAACGGGATTATCAGCCCCAGCATTTT. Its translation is CASSFQRDYQPQHF.

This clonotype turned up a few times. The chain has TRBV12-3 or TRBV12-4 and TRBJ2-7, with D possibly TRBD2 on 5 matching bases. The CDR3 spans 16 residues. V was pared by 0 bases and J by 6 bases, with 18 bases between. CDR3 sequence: CASSLARTWRVVEQYF. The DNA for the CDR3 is TGTGCCAGCAGTTTAGCGAGGACTTGGCGAGTTGTCGAGCAGTACTTC.